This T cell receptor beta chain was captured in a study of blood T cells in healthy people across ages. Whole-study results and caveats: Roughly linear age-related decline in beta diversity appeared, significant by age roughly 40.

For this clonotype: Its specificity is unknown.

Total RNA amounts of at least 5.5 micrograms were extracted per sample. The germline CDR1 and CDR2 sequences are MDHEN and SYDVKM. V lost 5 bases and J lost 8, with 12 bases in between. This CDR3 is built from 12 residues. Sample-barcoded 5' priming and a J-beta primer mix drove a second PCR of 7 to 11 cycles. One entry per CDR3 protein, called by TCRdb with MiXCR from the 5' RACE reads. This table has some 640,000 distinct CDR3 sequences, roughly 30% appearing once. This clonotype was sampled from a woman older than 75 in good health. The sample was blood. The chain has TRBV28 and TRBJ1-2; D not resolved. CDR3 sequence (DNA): TGTGCCAGCAGTGATGCACTGGGCGGCTACACCTTC. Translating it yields CASSDALGGYTF.